The present TCR beta chain was sequenced within a study of identifying expanded T cells in peripheral blood (dated by TCRdb to between 2017 and 2020). About the investigation overall: Four technical replicates, made by sequencing separate aliquots from the same pool of genomic DNA, were compared pairwise. The full study reports these points: The authors expected biological variance in healthy repertoires might increase further over much longer intervals such as months to years. For all healthy donors, the variance in clone template counts between approximately 2-week samples rose significantly as total template count increased. The beta-binomial model significantly reduced the number of clones called differentially abundant and the false-positive rate across all healthy-donor time intervals. The binomial model flagged about 1.2 differentially abundant clones between technical replicates, compared with 15 to 17 over roughly 2 weeks and approximately 19 over about four weeks.

During the collection period, no infections or other immune events were recorded for the healthy donors. To calibrate time-dependent variance in a beta-binomial model of T-cell clone differential abundance, blood repertoires from healthy donors were used as a training cohort. There were ten or so healthy donors in the training cohort, of whom 3 were female and 7 were male. Donor ages ranged from roughly 29 to 64 years, with an average of roughly 40 years. Whole blood from each healthy donor was obtained from a commercial supplier and was collected at three time points approximately 15 days apart. For immunosequencing, genomic DNA was extracted from whole blood that had not been sorted. On this clone: Its antigen remains undetermined. No much larger clonotype is one base removed from it; base qualities were not supplied.

TCRbeta CDR3 regions were profiled by bias-controlled multiplex PCR amplification of genomic DNA with the immunoSEQ Assay. Per the original workflow: The absolute abundance of each unique TCRbeta CDR3 region was quantified after sequences were collapsed and filtered. Differential abundance was tested with a binomial (Fisher-equivalent) model and with a beta-binomial model adding time-dependent variance fitted from healthy donors. Any clone with fewer than 5 combined templates was excluded, and a clone was called differentially abundant if its Benjamini-Hochberg FDR was below 0.01. The form v = (b*log(k)+a)^2 was used to model beta-binomial variance as a function of total template count across the two samples. TCRdb holds this immuneACCESS table with in-frame rearrangements only. Some clones are missing; in checked studies, unresolved V genes explain under half, and the rest has no known cause. V and J calls and clone size are as listed in that table; D and trimming were resolved from the DNA. Counted in this sample were about 85,000 clones; approximately 90% of them appeared once. The ten top clones hold under 20% of the sample.

CDR1 and CDR2 (MRHNA, SNTAGT) derive from the germline V gene. Cut back by 10 bases and 0 bases, the V and J ends lie 19 bases apart. Counted from cysteine to phenylalanine, this CDR3 has 17 amino acids. Just CDR3 DNA is preserved here, 51 bases in frame from base 1. The receptor's source is a person aged 18-70 years in good health. The sequenced material came from blood. The chain employs TRBV6-4 and TRBJ1-6; TRBD1 is perhaps the D gene, given 5 matching bases. CDR3 region: CANLRWGVSSYNSPLHF. The DNA sequence is given as TGTGCCAACCTGCGGTGGGGCGTCAGCTCCTATAATTCACCCCTCCACTTT.